The 6 T cell receptor beta chains listed next were all sequenced from one sample in a study of CD8 T cells in Susac syndrome. Random hexamers were used to reverse transcribe the RNA input (roughly 0.5 to 1 ug). TCRdb called the immunoSEQ multiplex PCR reads again in MiXCR, with one record for every CDR3 protein. The sample lists a few hundred thousand distinct CDR3 sequences, approximately 89% occurring once. Sample: CD8+ T cells from PBMCs. The receptors come from a human donor with multiple sclerosis.

The V and J genes are TRBV23-1 and TRBJ2-3; no firm D call. TRBV23-1 is flagged as an ORF with uncertain function. V was shortened by 4 bases and J by 2 bases, with 19 bases between the two germline ends. This CDR3 is built from 17 residues. The CDR3 DNA follows: TGCGCCAGCAGTCCACCCGTAACTTACAAGACCACAGATACGCAGTATTTT. Its protein product is CASSPPVTYKTTDTQYF.

For the CDR3, the DNA is TGTGCCAGCAAGGGCGGGCGACAGGGAGCGTACGAGCAGTACTTC. Protein sequence: CASKGGRQGAYEQYF. The chain joins TRBV27 to TRBJ2-7; 7 nucleotides match TRBD1. Germline V CDR1 and CDR2: MNHEY, SMNVEV (reference sequence). The CDR3 runs 15 residues. V was clipped by 7 bases and J by 4 bases; unmatched bases: 13.

This clonotype showed up just a few times. The genes are TRBV4-1 and TRBJ2-7; possible D gene TRBD1, 6 bases. Germline-derived CDR1 and CDR2 are MGHRA and YSYEKL. CDR3 length equals 16 residues. The V and J ends lost 1 base and 4 bases respectively, with 17 bases between them. CDR3 in DNA: TGCGCCAGCAGCCAAGTGGAGGACAGCAGTGAATACGAGCAGTACTTC. It translates to CASSQVEDSSEYEQYF.

This chain connects TRBV15 to TRBJ2-2, with D maybe TRBD1 (6 bases). V was trimmed by 5 bases and J by 1 base, leaving 11 bases between them. This CDR3 region has 15 residues. Germline loops: CDR1 LNHNV, CDR2 YYDKDF (reference sequence). CDR3 sequence: CATSGRDKNTGELFF. In DNA form, the CDR3 reads TGTGCCACCAGCGGCCGGGACAAGAACACCGGGGAGCTGTTTTTT.

The chain couples TRBV28 to TRBJ2-5; TRBD1 matches 8 bases. This CDR3 comprises 11 residues. Germline CDR1 reads MDHEN; CDR2 reads SYDVKM. Germline trimming cut 10 bases from V and 4 bases from J; bases unmatched to any gene: 2. CDR3 bases: TGTGCCACCCAGGGGGCAGAGACCCAGTACTTC. It codes for CATQGAETQYF.

The rearrangement links TRBV4-1 to TRBJ1-2, with a weak D call TRBD1 (6 bases). Trimming shortened V by 4 bases and J by 10 bases, and 19 bases separated the two germline ends. The CDR3 consists of 14 residues. Per germline, CDR1 MGHRA and CDR2 YSYEKL. This chain's CDR3 is CASSLPGGVENYTF. As DNA, the CDR3 is TGCGCCAGCAGCCTCCCGGGGGGCGTTGAGAACTACACCTTC.